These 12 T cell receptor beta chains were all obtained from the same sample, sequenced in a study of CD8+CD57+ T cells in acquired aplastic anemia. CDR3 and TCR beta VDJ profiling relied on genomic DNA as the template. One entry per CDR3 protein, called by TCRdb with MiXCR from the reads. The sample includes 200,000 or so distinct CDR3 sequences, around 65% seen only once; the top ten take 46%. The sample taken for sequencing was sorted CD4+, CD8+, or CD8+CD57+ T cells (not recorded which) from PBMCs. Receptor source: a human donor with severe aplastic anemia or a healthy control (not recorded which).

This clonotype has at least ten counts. The CDR3: CASGTQGNYGYTF. The CDR3 nucleotides are TGTGCTAGTGGAACTCAGGGTAACTATGGCTACACCTTC. The V and J genes are TRBV12-5 and TRBJ1-2, with a tentative D call TRBD1 (5 bases). The CDR3 length is 13 residues. Germline V gives CDR1 LGHNT, CDR2 FRNRAP. V lost 6 bases to trimming and J lost 1 base, with 9 bases between them.

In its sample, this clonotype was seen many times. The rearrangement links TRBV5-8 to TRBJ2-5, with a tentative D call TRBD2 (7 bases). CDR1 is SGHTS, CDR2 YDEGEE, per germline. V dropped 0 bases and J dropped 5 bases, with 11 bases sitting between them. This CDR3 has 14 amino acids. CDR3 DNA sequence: TGTGCCAGCAGCTTGGGGGGGGGCTTGGAGACCCAGTACTTC. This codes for CASSLGGGLETQYF.

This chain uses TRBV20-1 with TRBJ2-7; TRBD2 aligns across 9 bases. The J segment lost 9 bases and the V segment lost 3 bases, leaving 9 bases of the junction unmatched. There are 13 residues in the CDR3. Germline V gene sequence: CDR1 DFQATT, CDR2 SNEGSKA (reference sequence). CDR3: CSARMAGGQAQYF. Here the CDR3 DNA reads TGCAGTGCTAGGATGGCGGGGGGGCAAGCGCAGTACTTC.

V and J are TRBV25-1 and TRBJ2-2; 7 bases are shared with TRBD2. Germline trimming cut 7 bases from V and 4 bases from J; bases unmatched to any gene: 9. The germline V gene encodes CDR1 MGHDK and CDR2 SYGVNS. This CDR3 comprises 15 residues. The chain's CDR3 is CASTPSGLATGELFF. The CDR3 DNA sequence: TGTGCCAGCACCCCTAGCGGACTCGCCACCGGGGAGCTGTTTTTT.

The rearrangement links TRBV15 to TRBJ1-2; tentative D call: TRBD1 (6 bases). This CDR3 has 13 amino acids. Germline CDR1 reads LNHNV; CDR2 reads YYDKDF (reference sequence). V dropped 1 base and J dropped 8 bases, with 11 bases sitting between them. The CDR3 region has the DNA TGTGCCACCAGCAGAGGCCCAGGGGAAGGCTACACCTTC. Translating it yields CATSRGPGEGYTF.

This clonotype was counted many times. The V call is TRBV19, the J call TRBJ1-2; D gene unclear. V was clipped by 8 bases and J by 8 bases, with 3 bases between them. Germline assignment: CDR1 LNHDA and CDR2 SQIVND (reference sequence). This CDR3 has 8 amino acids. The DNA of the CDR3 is TGTGCCAGTCGAGGCTACACCTTC. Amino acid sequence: CASRGYTF.

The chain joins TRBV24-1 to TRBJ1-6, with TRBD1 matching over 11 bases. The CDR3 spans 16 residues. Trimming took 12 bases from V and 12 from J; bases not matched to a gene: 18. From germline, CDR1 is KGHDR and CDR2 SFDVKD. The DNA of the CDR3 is TGTGCCCCATGGGGGGATAGGGGACAGGGGGAGGTACCCCTCCACTTT. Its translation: CAPWGDRGQGEVPLHF.

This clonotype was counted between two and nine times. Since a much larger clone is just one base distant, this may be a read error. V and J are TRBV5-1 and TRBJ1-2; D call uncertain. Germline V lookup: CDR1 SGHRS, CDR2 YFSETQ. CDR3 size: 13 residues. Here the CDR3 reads CASSLADVYGCTF. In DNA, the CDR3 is TGCGCCAGCAGCTTGGCCGATGTCTATGGCTGCACCTTC.

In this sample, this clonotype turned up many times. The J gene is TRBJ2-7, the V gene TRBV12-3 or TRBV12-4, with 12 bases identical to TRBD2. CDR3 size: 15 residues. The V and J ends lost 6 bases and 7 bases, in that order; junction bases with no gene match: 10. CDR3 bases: TGTGCCAGCAGCGACGGGACTAGCGGGCCTGGGGAGCAGTACTTC. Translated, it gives CASSDGTSGPGEQYF.

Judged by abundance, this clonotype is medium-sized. DNA for the CDR3: TGTGCCACCAGCACCTTACTAGACGGCTACACCTTC. It encodes CATSTLLDGYTF. V and J are TRBV15 and TRBJ1-2; unclear D gene. CDR1 is LNHNV, CDR2 YYDKDF, per germline (reference sequence). V lost 4 bases, J lost 8 bases, and 11 bases lay in between. The CDR3 totals 12 residues.

Here the CDR3 reads CASTIMGEEQFF. The CDR3 DNA sequence: TGTGCCAGCACTATCATGGGAGAAGAGCAGTTCTTC. The gene calls are TRBV2 and TRBJ2-1; weak D call: TRBD2 (5 bases). V lost 7 bases and J 10 bases, leaving 14 bases between the germline ends. This CDR3 contains 12 residues. Germline assignment: CDR1 SNHLY and CDR2 FYNNEI.

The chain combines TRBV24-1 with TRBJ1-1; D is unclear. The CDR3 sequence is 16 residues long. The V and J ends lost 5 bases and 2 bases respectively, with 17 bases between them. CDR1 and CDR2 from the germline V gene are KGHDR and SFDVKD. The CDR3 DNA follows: TGTGCCACCAGTGGTGATGGTATGGGTGGAAACACTGAAGCTTTCTTT. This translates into CATSGDGMGGNTEAFF.